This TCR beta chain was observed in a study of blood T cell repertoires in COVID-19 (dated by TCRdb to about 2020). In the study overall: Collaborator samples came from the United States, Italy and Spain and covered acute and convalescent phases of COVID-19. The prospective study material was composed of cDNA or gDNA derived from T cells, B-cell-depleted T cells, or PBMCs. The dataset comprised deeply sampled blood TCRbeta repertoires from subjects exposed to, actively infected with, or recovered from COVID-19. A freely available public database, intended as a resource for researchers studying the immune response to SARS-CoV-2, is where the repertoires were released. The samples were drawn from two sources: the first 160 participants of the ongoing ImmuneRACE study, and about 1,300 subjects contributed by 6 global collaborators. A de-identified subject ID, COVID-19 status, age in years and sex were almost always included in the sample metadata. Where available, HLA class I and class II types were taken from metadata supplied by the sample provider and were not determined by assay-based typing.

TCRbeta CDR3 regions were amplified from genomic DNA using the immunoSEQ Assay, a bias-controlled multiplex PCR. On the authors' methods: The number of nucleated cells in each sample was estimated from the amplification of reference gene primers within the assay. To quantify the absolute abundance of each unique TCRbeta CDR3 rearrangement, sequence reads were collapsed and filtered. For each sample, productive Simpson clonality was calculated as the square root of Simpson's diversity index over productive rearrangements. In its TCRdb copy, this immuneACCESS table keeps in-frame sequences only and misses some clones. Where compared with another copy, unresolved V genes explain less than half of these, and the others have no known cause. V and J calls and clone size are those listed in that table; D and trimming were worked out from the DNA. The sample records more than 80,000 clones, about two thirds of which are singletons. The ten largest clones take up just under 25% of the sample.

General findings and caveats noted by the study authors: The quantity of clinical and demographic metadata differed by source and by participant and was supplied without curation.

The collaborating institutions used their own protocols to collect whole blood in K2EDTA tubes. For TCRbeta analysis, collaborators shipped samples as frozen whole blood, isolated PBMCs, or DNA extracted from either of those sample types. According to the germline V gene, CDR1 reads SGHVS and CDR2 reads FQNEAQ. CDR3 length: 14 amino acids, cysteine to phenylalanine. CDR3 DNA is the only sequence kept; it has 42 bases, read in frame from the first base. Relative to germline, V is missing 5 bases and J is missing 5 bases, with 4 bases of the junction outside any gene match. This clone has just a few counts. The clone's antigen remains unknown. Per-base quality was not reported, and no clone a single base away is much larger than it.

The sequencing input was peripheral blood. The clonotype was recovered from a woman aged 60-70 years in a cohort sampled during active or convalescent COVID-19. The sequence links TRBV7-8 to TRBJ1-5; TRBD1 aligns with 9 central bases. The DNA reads TGTGCCAGCAGCCTTCGACAGGGGGATCAGCCCCAGCATTTT. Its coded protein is CASSLRQGDQPQHF.